This T cell receptor beta chain comes out of a study of cytomegalovirus exposure and HLA in healthy donors. This PCR relied on a set of 60 Vbeta primers and 13 Jbeta primers. Only in-frame clones appear in the TCRdb table, and some are missing; sequencing was by immunoSEQ multiplex PCR. This table holds some 190,000 clones, around 86% found once. Regarding this clone: Its antigen is still unknown.

General study points: Cytomegalovirus status, reportedly, was diagnosed with high specificity and sensitivity by the classifier.

The V end lost 4 bases, the J end lost 1 base, and 8 bases lay between the germline ends. This CDR3 region has 14 residues. The germline gives CDR1 SGHNT, CDR2 YYREEE (reference sequence). The specimen sequenced was PBMCs. The genes are TRBV5-4 and TRBJ1-4, with D uncertain. The receptor was derived from a woman aged 18-30 years in good health and CMV-seronegative. CDR3 DNA: TGTGCCAGCAGCGTGGACGGAACTAATGAAAAACTGTTTTTT. It yields the protein CASSVDGTNEKLFF.